These 23 T cell receptor beta chains originate from one sample sequenced in a study of shared clonotypes between healthy human individuals. Method: immunoSEQ multiplex PCR; TCRdb's copy keeps in-frame clones and lacks some. Here the sample spans hundreds of thousands of clones, around 78% being singletons. Sequencing used memory CD4+ T cells sorted from blood. Subset in this sample: CD45RA-negative fraction. Receptors originate from a woman aged 25 to 39 in good health.

The CDR3 is CASSPWSGTVSVAFF. As DNA, the CDR3 is TGTGCCAGCTCACCTTGGTCGGGGACCGTTTCTGTGGCTTTCTTT. This chain connects TRBV18 to TRBJ1-1, with D maybe TRBD1 (5 bases). The V gene lost 3 bases and the J gene lost 11 bases, with 22 bases spanning the gap. This CDR3 region has 15 residues. Germline V gives CDR1 KGHSH, CDR2 LQKENI.

The chain carries TRBV12-5 and TRBJ2-3; the match to TRBD2 covers 7 bases. In germline, CDR1 is LGHNT, CDR2 FRNRAP. The V and J ends lost 2 bases and 0 bases, in that order; junction bases with no gene match: 8. CDR3 length equals 17 residues. The CDR3 protein is CASGLTHTSVSTDTQYF. The DNA of the CDR3 is TGTGCTAGTGGTTTGACCCACACTAGCGTTAGCACAGATACGCAGTATTTT.

This chain links TRBV28 with TRBJ1-1; maybe TRBD1 (6 bases). Trimming took off 5 bases at V and 1 base at J, with 14 bases between the two ends. Germline V lookup: CDR1 MDHEN, CDR2 SYDVKM. This CDR3 has 15 amino acids. The CDR3, as DNA: TGTGCCAGCAGTCTCACAGGGTGGACGAACACTGAAGCTTTCTTT. It encodes CASSLTGWTNTEAFF. Full variable domain (remainder filled in from reference TRBV28 and TRBJ1-1): DVKVTQSSRYLVKRTGEKVFLECVQDMDHENMFWYRQDPGLGLRLIYFSYDVKMKEKGDIPEGYSVSREKKERFSLILESASTNQTSMYLCASSLTGWTNTEAFFGQGTRLTVV.

V and J are TRBV28 and TRBJ1-3; TRBD1 aligns across 9 bases. Trimming cost V 6 bases and J 0 bases; bases outside gene matches: 9. Looked up from germline, CDR1 is MDHEN and CDR2 is SYDVKM. CDR3 size: 17 residues. CDR3 coding DNA: TGTGCCAGCAGCAACTTGACAGGGGGAACCTCTGGAAACACCATATATTTT. Protein: CASSNLTGGTSGNTIYF. The full variable domain, completed using reference TRBV28 and TRBJ1-3, is DVKVTQSSRYLVKRTGEKVFLECVQDMDHENMFWYRQDPGLGLRLIYFSYDVKMKEKGDIPEGYSVSREKKERFSLILESASTNQTSMYLCASSNLTGGTSGNTIYFGEGSWLTVV.

The rearrangement links TRBV5-1 to TRBJ2-7; D possibly matches TRBD1 or TRBD2 (5 bases each). The CDR3 consists of 13 residues. Germline V gives CDR1 SGHRS, CDR2 YFSETQ. Between the trimmed V and J ends, which lost 4 bases and 2 bases, there was a span of 10 bases. The CDR3 region has the DNA TGCGCCAGCAGCGAGGGGCAGCCCTACGAGCAGTACTTC. This codes for CASSEGQPYEQYF. Based on the CDR3 plus reference TRBV5-1 and TRBJ2-7, the full variable domain is KAGVTQTPRYLIKTRGQQVTLSCSPISGHRSVSWYQQTPGQGLQFLFEYFSETQRNKGNFPGRFSGRQFSNSRSEMNVSTLELGDSALYLCASSEGQPYEQYFGPGTRLTVT.

In this sample, this clone turned up once. This chain uses TRBV11-2 with TRBJ2-5; D is unresolved. The germline V and J ends were trimmed by 8 bases and 5 bases, with 12 bases remaining between them. The CDR3 has 12 residues. The V gene's germline CDR1 is SGHAT and CDR2 FQNNGV. This chain's CDR3 is CASQREGETQYF. CDR3 coding DNA: TGTGCCAGCCAAAGGGAAGGGGAGACCCAGTACTTC.

The V gene is TRBV11-2, the J gene TRBJ2-1, with a weak D call TRBD2 (6 bases). V shed 0 bases and J shed 7 bases, with 16 bases lying between them. Germline values: CDR1 SGHAT, CDR2 FQNNGV. The CDR3 has 16 amino acids. CDR3 nucleotides: TGTGCCAGCAGCTTAGAGACCCTTTGGGGGACTAATGAGCAGTTCTTC. Translated: CASSLETLWGTNEQFF. Full variable domain (rest looked up from reference TRBV11-2 and TRBJ2-1): EAGVAQSPRYKIIEKRQSVAFWCNPISGHATLYWYQQILGQGPKLLIQFQNNGVVDDSQLPKDRFSAERLKGVDSTLKIQPAKLEDSAVYLCASSLETLWGTNEQFFGPGTRLTVL.

This chain connects TRBV14 to TRBJ1-2; D might be TRBD1 (5 bases). Per the germline V gene, CDR1 is SGHDN and CDR2 is FVKESK. The ends were cut back, 1 base at V and 6 bases at J, with 15 bases in the middle. This CDR3 is built from 15 residues. For the CDR3, the DNA is TGTGCCAGCAGCCAAGGAGGACACCTGAGGCATGGCTACACCTTC. Amino acid sequence: CASSQGGHLRHGYTF.

This rearrangement joins TRBV5-4 to TRBJ1-5; D remains unclear. V lost 1 base, J lost 7 bases, and 9 bases lay in between. This CDR3 region has 13 residues. The germline V gene has CDR1 SGHNT and CDR2 YYREEE (reference sequence). The CDR3 reads CASSLNSVQPQHF. The CDR3 nucleotides are TGTGCCAGCAGCTTGAATTCGGTCCAGCCCCAGCATTTT.

This chain uses TRBV11-1 with TRBJ2-7; TRBD1 aligns across 8 bases. CDR3 length equals 14 residues. J was trimmed by 3 bases and V by 4 bases; bases with no gene match: 5. CDR1 is SGHAT and CDR2 is FQDESV in the germline V gene (reference sequence). CDR3: CASSSRTGIYEQYF. As DNA, the CDR3 is TGTGCCAGCAGCTCCCGGACAGGGATCTACGAGCAGTACTTC.

This chain connects TRBV5-4 to TRBJ2-1; D is possibly TRBD2 (5 bases). CDR1 SGHNT and CDR2 YYREEE come from the germline V gene (reference sequence). V was trimmed by 2 bases and J by 3 bases, leaving 12 bases between them. The CDR3 is 15 residues long. The CDR3 loop is CASSLISRDYNEQFF. The CDR3 DNA sequence: TGTGCCAGCAGCTTAATAAGCCGGGACTACAATGAGCAGTTCTTC.

This clone was seen a few times. The V and J genes are TRBV7-9 and TRBJ1-4; 7 bases are shared with TRBD1. The germline V gene has CDR1 SEHNR and CDR2 FQNEAQ (reference sequence). The CDR3 sequence is 14 residues long. V was pared by 3 bases and J by 2 bases, with 0 bases of the junction left unmatched. The CDR3 loop is CASSLGQTNEKLFF. CDR3 DNA: TGTGCCAGCAGCTTGGGACAGACTAATGAAAAACTGTTTTTT.

This chain links TRBV20-1 with TRBJ2-1; D gene unclear. CDR3 length: 11 amino acids. V dropped 7 bases and J dropped 1 base, with 5 bases sitting between them. Germline loops: CDR1 DFQATT, CDR2 SNEGSKA (reference sequence). CDR3 in amino acids: CSESSYNEQFF. For the CDR3, the DNA is TGCAGTGAGAGTTCCTACAATGAGCAGTTCTTC.

The J gene is TRBJ2-5, the V gene TRBV29-1; unclear D gene. CDR1 is SQVTM and CDR2 is ANQGSEA in the germline V gene. This CDR3 has 12 residues. The germline V and J ends were trimmed by 6 bases and 1 base, with 9 bases remaining between them. The CDR3 region is CSVRDGQETQYF. CDR3 sequence (DNA): TGCAGCGTGCGTGACGGCCAAGAGACCCAGTACTTC.

The count of this clone is one. The chain combines TRBV30 with TRBJ2-7, with no clear D. The V and J ends lost 1 base and 3 bases respectively, with 4 bases between them. CDR1 GTSNPN and CDR2 SVGIG come from the germline V gene (reference sequence). The CDR3 is 11 residues long. CDR3: CAWSADYEQYF. DNA for the CDR3: TGTGCCTGGAGTGCTGACTACGAGCAGTACTTC.

The chain links TRBV2 to TRBJ2-2; tentative D call: TRBD1 (6 bases). V shed 7 bases and J shed 0 bases, with 9 bases lying between them. The germline gives CDR1 SNHLY, CDR2 FYNNEI. The CDR3 loop spans 14 amino acids. The CDR3 sequence is CASKGTTNTGELFF. The CDR3 bases are TGTGCCAGCAAGGGGACAACGAACACCGGGGAGCTGTTTTTT.

The chain joins TRBV7-2 to TRBJ2-3; D not resolved. The CDR3 runs to 15 residues. Germline-derived CDR1 and CDR2 are SGHTA and FQGNSA. Trimming removed 5 bases at V and 0 bases at J, with 12 bases between. The CDR3 spells CASSPDFSSTDTQYF. DNA of the CDR3: TGTGCCAGCAGCCCTGACTTTTCTAGCACAGATACGCAGTATTTT.

The V call is TRBV23-1, the J call TRBJ1-1, with TRBD1 as a possible D gene (5 bases). TRBV23-1 is known as an ORF, though its function is uncertain. The CDR3 loop spans 17 amino acids. Trimming shortened V by 2 bases and J by 4 bases, and 20 bases separated the two germline ends. In DNA form, the CDR3 reads TGCGCCAGCAGTCAAATCCACAAAGGGGATTCGGTCACTGAAGCTTTCTTT. Amino acid sequence: CASSQIHKGDSVTEAFF.

J is TRBJ1-5 and V is TRBV19, with 9 bases aligning to TRBD1. The CDR3 has 15 residues. The J segment lost 3 bases and the V segment lost 7 bases, leaving 7 bases of the junction unmatched. Germline V CDR1 and CDR2: LNHDA, SQIVND (reference sequence). The chain's CDR3 is CASTPTGGNNQPQHF. The CDR3 DNA reads as TGTGCCAGTACCCCGACAGGGGGAAACAATCAGCCCCAGCATTTT. Together with reference TRBV19 and TRBJ1-5, the CDR3 gives the full variable domain: DGGITQSPKYLFRKEGQNVTLSCEQNLNHDAMYWYRQDPGQGLRLIYYSQIVNDFQKGDIAEGYSVSREKKESFPLTVTSAQKNPTAFYLCASTPTGGNNQPQHFGDGTRLSIL.

This chain links TRBV5-4 with TRBJ2-7; the match to TRBD2 covers 11 bases. The V gene's germline CDR1 is SGHNT and CDR2 YYREEE (reference sequence). This CDR3 is built from 14 residues. The trim removed 4 bases at V and 4 bases at J, leaving 4 bases unmatched. Here the CDR3 reads CASSTGLAEYEQYF. The CDR3 coding sequence is TGTGCCAGCAGCACGGGACTAGCGGAGTACGAGCAGTACTTC.

This clone was counted only a few times. This sample also contains other DNA sequences that code for the same CDR3. This CDR3 is CASSFQQSNTGELFF. CDR3 nucleotide sequence: TGCGCCAGCAGCTTTCAACAGTCGAACACCGGGGAGCTGTTTTTT. The rearrangement joins TRBV5-1 to TRBJ2-2; D uncertain. This CDR3 is 15 amino acids long. V lost 2 bases to trimming and J lost 0 bases, with 8 bases between them. The germline gives CDR1 SGHRS, CDR2 YFSETQ.

This clone was observed many times. The V call is TRBV6-4, the J call TRBJ2-3, with TRBD2 identical over 9 bases. The CDR3 is made up of 14 amino acids. V lost 4 bases to trimming and J lost 2 bases; unmatched junction nucleotides: 1. Looked up from germline, CDR1 is MRHNA and CDR2 is SNTAGT. CDR3 protein: CASSGTSATDTQYF. CDR3 bases: TGTGCCAGCAGTGGGACTAGCGCCACAGATACGCAGTATTTT.

This clone has a handful of counts. This chain joins TRBV25-1 and TRBJ2-1, with D perhaps assigned TRBD1 or TRBD2 (5 bases each). The ends were cut back, 4 bases at V and 6 bases at J, with 13 bases in the middle. The CDR3 covers 14 residues. Germline CDR1 is MGHDK and CDR2 is SYGVNS. The DNA of the CDR3 is TGTGCCAGCAGTGCCGACAGAGAGGGCAATGAGCAGTTCTTC. This gives the protein CASSADREGNEQFF.